The 20 T cell receptor beta chains below were found in one sample sequenced in a study of metastatic and nonmetastatic thyroid tumors. Before thyroid surgery, none of the patients had received any treatment. TCRdb re-clonotyped the PCR reads through MiXCR. The sample holds around 44,000 clones, 28% seen once. Sequencing was carried out using blood. Every receptor here comes from a male donor with papillary thyroid cancer or a benign thyroid nodule (not recorded which). Some clones in this sample may be carry-over from other donors' samples.

The chain couples TRBV7-3 to TRBJ2-5; D remains ambiguous. TRBJ2-1 matches the DNA end more closely, so the J call is doubtful. Germline assignment: CDR1 SGHTA and CDR2 FQGTGA. The CDR3 consists of 14 residues. CDR3 nucleotides: TGTGCCAGCAGCCGGGCCGCCTGGGGCAATGAGCAGTTCTTC. As protein: CASSRAAWGNEQFF.

This clone came up many times. The V call is TRBV6-1, the J call TRBJ1-4, with D hard to call. The V gene's germline CDR1 is MNHNS and CDR2 SASEGT. The CDR3 length is 14 residues. V was shortened by 6 bases and J by 2 bases, with 10 bases between the two germline ends. DNA for the CDR3: TGTGCCAGCAGAAACCCAGCTACTAATGAAAAACTGTTTTTT. It specifies CASRNPATNEKLFF.

This clone has a handful of counts. A junction end diverges from the germline sequence, so it may reflect a read error. The chain employs TRBV27 and TRBJ2-1, with 9 bases that match TRBD1. Germline CDR1 and CDR2: MNHEY and SMNVEV (reference sequence). This CDR3 has 14 amino acids. The CDR3 loop reads CANSLGTGTNEQFF. The CDR3 coding sequence is TGTGCCAACAGTCTCGGGACAGGGACCAATGAGCAGTTCTTC.

Of note for this clone: This may stem from a read error, because a much larger clone lies one nucleotide away. CDR3 DNA: TGTGCCAGCAGGCTATCGGCAGAAGAGACCCAGTACTTC. Amino acids: CASRLSAEETQYF. The gene calls are TRBV5-4 and TRBJ2-5, with D uncertain. The CDR3 covers 13 residues. The germline V gene has CDR1 SGHNT and CDR2 YYREEE (reference sequence). Between the trimmed V and J ends, which lost 5 bases and 3 bases, there was a span of 11 bases.

The chain is built from TRBV20-1 and TRBJ1-2, with D perhaps matching TRBD1 (5 bases). The V end was cut by 3 bases, the J end by 9 bases, with 14 bases between. The CDR3 spans 12 residues. From germline, CDR1 is DFQATT and CDR2 SNEGSKA (reference sequence). CDR3 protein: CSARTVRYCYTF. The CDR3 nucleotides are TGCAGTGCTAGGACAGTGCGGTATTGCTACACCTTC.

In the case of this clone: The junction departs from germline at one end; a sequencing error may be responsible. The chain employs TRBV11-2 and TRBJ2-3; D possibly matches TRBD1 or TRBD2 (7 bases each). Germline lookup yields CDR1 SGHAT and CDR2 FQNNGV. The CDR3 has 13 amino acids. The DNA of the CDR3 is TGTGCCAGCAGTCTGGCGGGGGACAGTACGCAGTTTTTT. It codes for CASSLAGDSTQFF.

In its sample, this clone was seen a few times. CDR3 DNA: TGTGCCAGCAGTTCCGTACAGGGCTATGGCTACACCTTC. Translated: CASSSVQGYGYTF. This chain connects TRBV28 to TRBJ1-2; D is possibly TRBD1 (6 bases). Per the germline V gene, CDR1 is MDHEN and CDR2 is SYDVKM. Trimming left V 4 bases short and J 4 bases short, with 10 bases between. This CDR3 is built from 13 residues.

This chain links TRBV19 with TRBJ2-2; TRBD1 matches 7 bases. Per the germline V gene, CDR1 is LNHDA and CDR2 is SQIVND (reference sequence). Losses at the gene ends were 6 bases for V and 7 bases for J; bases not matched to a gene: 5. This CDR3 is built from 13 residues. The CDR3 coding sequence is TGTGCCAGTAGGCCGACAGGGATCGGGGAGCTGTTTTTT. Protein product: CASRPTGIGELFF.

This clone rates as medium-sized. The chain uses TRBV20-1 and TRBJ1-1; no clear D gene. CDR1 is DFQATT and CDR2 is SNEGSKA in the germline V gene (reference sequence). This CDR3 has 11 residues. V was shortened by 6 bases and J by 0 bases, with 5 bases between the two germline ends. The CDR3 reads CSATMNTEAFF. The CDR3 DNA reads TGCAGTGCGACCATGAACACTGAAGCTTTCTTT.

Comment on this clone: Sequence at one end of the junction differs from germline and may be a read error. This chain joins TRBV27 and TRBJ1-2; the D gene is possibly TRBD1 (6 bases). The CDR3 consists of 15 residues. Germline loops: CDR1 MNHEY, CDR2 SMNVEV (reference sequence). The CDR3 sequence: CASSSQWEGVYGYTF. CDR3 nucleotide sequence: TGTGCCAGCAGTTCCCAATGGGAGGGGGTCTATGGATACACCTTC.

A word on this clone: Germline and junction disagree at one end, which may indicate a read error. The V and J genes are TRBV6-1 and TRBJ2-5; D could derive from TRBD1 or TRBD2 (6 bases each). The germline gives CDR1 MNHNS, CDR2 SASEGT. The CDR3 length is 14 residues. CDR3 in DNA: TGTGCCAGCAGACCCGAGGGGGGAAGGGGGACCGAGTACTTC. The encoded protein is CASRPEGGRGTEYF.

This rearrangement joins TRBV28 to TRBJ1-1; unclear D gene. There are 12 residues in the CDR3. V shed 6 bases and J shed 7 bases, with 12 bases lying between them. The V gene's germline CDR1 is MDHEN and CDR2 SYDVKM. The CDR3 nucleotides read TGTGCCAGCAGATTAGGCGGGGTTGAAGCTTTCTTT. Its protein is CASRLGGVEAFF.

This clone is deemed medium-sized. The V gene is TRBV28, the J gene TRBJ1-6; the D gene is possibly TRBD1 (6 bases). V was shortened by 9 bases and J by 7 bases, with 13 bases between the two germline ends. The CDR3 has 13 residues. Germline V lookup: CDR1 MDHEN, CDR2 SYDVKM. The CDR3 sequence: CASITQGNSPLHF. The CDR3 DNA follows: TGTGCCAGTATAACTCAGGGGAATTCACCCCTCCACTTT.

A few counts support this clone. The V gene is TRBV20-1, the J gene TRBJ2-7, with D hard to call. V was trimmed by 5 bases and J by 2 bases, leaving 10 bases between them. The V gene's germline CDR1 is DFQATT and CDR2 SNEGSKA (reference sequence). This CDR3 spans 12 amino acids. The CDR3 nucleotides are TGCAGTGCTCTGGCAAGGACCTACGAGCAGTACTTC. The encoded protein is CSALARTYEQYF.

The J gene is TRBJ2-5, the V gene TRBV29-1; 8 bases are shared with TRBD1. The CDR3 has 13 residues. CDR1 and CDR2 from the germline V gene are SQVTM and ANQGSEA. V shed 6 bases, J shed 5 bases, and the junction held 8 bases outside the gene matches. The CDR3 here is CSVISRGPETQYF. The CDR3 nucleotides read TGCAGCGTAATATCCAGGGGGCCCGAGACCCAGTACTTC.

In this sample, this clone turned up many times. The chain links TRBV19 to TRBJ1-5; D is uncertain. Germline V lookup: CDR1 LNHDA, CDR2 SQIVND (reference sequence). CDR3 size: 13 residues. Trimming took off 4 bases at V and 7 bases at J, with 11 bases between the two ends. In nucleotides, the CDR3 is TGTGCCAGTAGTACCCCTGGTGGCCAGCCCCAGCATTTT. It is translated as CASSTPGGQPQHF.

The CDR3 coding sequence is TGTGCCAGCAGCTCCACTCGGCGAAACACTGAAGCTTTCTTT. This translates into CASSSTRRNTEAFF. This chain uses TRBV13 with TRBJ1-1, with unresolved D. CDR1 is PRHDT, CDR2 FYEKMQ, per germline (reference sequence). The CDR3 has 14 amino acids. V lost 4 bases and J 2 bases, leaving 11 bases between the germline ends. The entire variable domain, with the rest obtained from reference TRBV13 and TRBJ1-1, is as follows: AAGVIQSPRHLIKEKRETATLKCYPIPRHDTVYWYQQGPGQDPQFLISFYEKMQSDKGSIPDRFSAQQFSDYHSELNMSSLELGDSALYFCASSSTRRNTEAFFGQGTRLTVV.

This clone showed up many times. CDR3 amino acids: CASSTPGTDPRTQYF. The CDR3 DNA reads TGTGCCAGCAGTACCCCGGGGACAGACCCCCGTACCCAGTACTTC. The chain employs TRBV28 and TRBJ2-5; 7 bases agree with TRBD1. Trimming at V came to 5 bases and at J to 8 bases, leaving 14 bases not matched to a gene. CDR1 is MDHEN, CDR2 SYDVKM, per germline. There are 15 residues in the CDR3.

This clone was found a few times. The gene calls are TRBV7-9 and TRBJ1-3; D remains unclear. The V end lost 5 bases, the J end lost 5 bases, and 7 bases lay between the germline ends. This CDR3 has 12 residues. The germline V gene encodes CDR1 SEHNR and CDR2 FQNEAQ (reference sequence). This CDR3 reads CASSAGRNTIYF. In nucleotides, the CDR3 is TGTGCCAGCAGCGCGGGCCGAAACACCATATATTTT.

This clone was counted only a few times. The junction departs from germline at one end; a sequencing error may be responsible. The chain links TRBV6-5 to TRBJ2-7; no reliable D call. The CDR3 runs to 11 residues. CDR1 and CDR2 (germline): MNHEY, SVGAGI. The CDR3 coding sequence is TGTGCCAGCAGCTACTTTAACGAGCAGTACTTC. Translation: CASSYFNEQYF.